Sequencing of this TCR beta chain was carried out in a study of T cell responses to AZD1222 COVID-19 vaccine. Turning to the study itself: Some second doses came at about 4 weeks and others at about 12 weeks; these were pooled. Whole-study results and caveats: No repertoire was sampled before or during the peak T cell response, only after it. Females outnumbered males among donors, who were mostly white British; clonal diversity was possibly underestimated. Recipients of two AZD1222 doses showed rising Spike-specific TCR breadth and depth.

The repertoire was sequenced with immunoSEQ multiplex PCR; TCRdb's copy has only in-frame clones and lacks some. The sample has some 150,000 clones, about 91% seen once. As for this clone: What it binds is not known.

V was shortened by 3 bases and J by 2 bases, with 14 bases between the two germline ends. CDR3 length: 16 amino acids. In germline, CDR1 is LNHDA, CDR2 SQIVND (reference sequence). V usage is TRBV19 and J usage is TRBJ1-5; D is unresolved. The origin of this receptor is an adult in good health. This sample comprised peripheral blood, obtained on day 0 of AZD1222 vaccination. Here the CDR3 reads CASSIYTAEGNQPQHF. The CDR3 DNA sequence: TGTGCCAGTAGTATCTACACGGCCGAGGGCAATCAGCCCCAGCATTTT.